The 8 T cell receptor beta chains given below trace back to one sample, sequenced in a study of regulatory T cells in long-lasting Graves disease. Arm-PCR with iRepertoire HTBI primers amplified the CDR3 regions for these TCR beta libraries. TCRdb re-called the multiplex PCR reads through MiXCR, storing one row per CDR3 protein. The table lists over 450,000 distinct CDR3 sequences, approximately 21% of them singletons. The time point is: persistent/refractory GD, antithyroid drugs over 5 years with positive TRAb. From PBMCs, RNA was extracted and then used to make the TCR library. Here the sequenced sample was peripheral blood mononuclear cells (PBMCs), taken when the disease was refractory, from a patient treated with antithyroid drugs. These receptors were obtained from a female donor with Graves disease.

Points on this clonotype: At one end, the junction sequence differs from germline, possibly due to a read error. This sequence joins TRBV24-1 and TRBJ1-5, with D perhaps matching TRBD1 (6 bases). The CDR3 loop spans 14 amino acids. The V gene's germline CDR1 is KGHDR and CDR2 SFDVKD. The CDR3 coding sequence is TGTGCCACCAGTGACGGACAGAGCAATCAGCCCCGGCATTTT. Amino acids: CATSDGQSNQPRHF.

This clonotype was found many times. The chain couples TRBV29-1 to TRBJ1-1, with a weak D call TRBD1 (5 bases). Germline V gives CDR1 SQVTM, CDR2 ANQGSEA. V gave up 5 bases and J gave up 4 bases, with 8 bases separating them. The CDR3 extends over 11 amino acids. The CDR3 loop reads CSVQGSTEAFF. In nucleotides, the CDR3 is TGCAGCGTTCAGGGAAGCACTGAAGCTTTCTTT.

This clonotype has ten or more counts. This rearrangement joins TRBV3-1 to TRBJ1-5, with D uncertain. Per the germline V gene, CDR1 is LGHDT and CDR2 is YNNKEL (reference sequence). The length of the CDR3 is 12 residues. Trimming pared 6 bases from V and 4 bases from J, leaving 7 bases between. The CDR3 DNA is TGTGCCAGCAGGGGGAGGAATCAGCCCCAGCATTTT. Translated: CASRGRNQPQHF.

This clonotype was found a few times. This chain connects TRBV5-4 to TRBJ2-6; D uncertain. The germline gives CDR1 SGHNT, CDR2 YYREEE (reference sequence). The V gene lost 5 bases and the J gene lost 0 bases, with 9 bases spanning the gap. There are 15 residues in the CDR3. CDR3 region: CASSLSTSGANVLTF. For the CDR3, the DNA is TGTGCCAGCAGTTTAAGTACCTCTGGGGCCAACGTCCTGACTTTC.

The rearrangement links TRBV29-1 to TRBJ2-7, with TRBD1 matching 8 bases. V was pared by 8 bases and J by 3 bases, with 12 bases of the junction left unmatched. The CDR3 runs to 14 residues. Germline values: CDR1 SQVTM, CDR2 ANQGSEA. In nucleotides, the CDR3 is TGCAGCCCGACCAGACAGGGGTGTTTCTACGAGCAGTACTTC. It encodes CSPTRQGCFYEQYF.

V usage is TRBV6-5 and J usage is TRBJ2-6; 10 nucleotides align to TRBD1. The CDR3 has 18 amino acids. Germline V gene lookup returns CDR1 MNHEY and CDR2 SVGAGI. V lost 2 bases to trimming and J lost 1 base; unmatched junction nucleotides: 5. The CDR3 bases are TGTGCCAGCAGTTACCGCGGGACAGGGGTTTCTGGGGCCAACGTCCTGACTTTC. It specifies CASSYRGTGVSGANVLTF.

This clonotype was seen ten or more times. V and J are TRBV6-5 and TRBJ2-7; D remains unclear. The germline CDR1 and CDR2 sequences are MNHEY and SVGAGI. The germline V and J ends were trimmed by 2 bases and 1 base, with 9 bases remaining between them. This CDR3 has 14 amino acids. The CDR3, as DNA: TGTGCCAGCAGTTACGCTCCCAATTCCTACGAGCAGTACTTC. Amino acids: CASSYAPNSYEQYF.

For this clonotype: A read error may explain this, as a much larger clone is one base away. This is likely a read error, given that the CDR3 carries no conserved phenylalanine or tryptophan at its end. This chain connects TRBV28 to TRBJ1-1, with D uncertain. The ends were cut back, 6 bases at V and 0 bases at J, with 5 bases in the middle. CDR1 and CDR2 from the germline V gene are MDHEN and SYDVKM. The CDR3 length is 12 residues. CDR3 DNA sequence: TGTGCCAGCAGGACAATGAACACTGAAGCTTTCCTT. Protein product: CASRTMNTEAFL.